This TCR beta chain was sequenced in a study of low-dose radiotherapy and immunotherapy resistance in tumors. Overall study: Over 26 weeks, cohort 2 got 1 Gy every two weeks, reaching 13 Gy. Aspirin was taken orally by patients at 300 mg daily for four cycles from cycle 1 day 1. Every six weeks patients received intravenous ipilimumab 1 mg/kg, and every two weeks they received intravenous nivolumab 240 mg.

Covering alpha and beta chains, TRAV- and TRBV-specific primers were used for the first-strand cDNA. TCRs were put through 20 PCR cycles of amplification with Phusion. A constant-region primer and the V-primer adapter served as the primer pair. A single record per CDR3 protein comes from TCRdb applying MiXCR to the reads. The sample yields about 39,000 distinct CDR3 sequences, roughly 28% seen once. This clonotype was detected a few times. In germline, CDR1 is MDHEN, CDR2 SYDVKM. This CDR3 contains 15 residues. The V and J ends lost 7 bases and 9 bases, in that order; junction bases with no gene match: 13. This sample's time point: before trial treatment. The donors, trial participants, received nivolumab, ipilimumab, aspirin, low-dose cyclophosphamide and low-dose radiotherapy.

This chain connects TRBV28 to TRBJ2-7; 12 positions match TRBD1. Sequenced material: PBMCs, taken before treatment. The sequence came from a male donor with gallbladder cancer. The CDR3 here is CASNRPGQGALGQYF. Written as DNA, the CDR3 is TGTGCCAGCAACAGACCGGGACAGGGGGCATTAGGGCAGTACTTC.